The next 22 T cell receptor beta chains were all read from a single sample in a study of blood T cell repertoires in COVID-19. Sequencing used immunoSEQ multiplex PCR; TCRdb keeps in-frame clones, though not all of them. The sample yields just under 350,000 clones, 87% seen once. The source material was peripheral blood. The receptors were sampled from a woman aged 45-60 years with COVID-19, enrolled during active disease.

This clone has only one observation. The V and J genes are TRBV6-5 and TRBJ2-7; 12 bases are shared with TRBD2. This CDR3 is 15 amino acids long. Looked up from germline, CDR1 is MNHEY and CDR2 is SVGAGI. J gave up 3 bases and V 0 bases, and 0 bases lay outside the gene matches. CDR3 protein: CASSYSTSGGYEQYF. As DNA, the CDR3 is TGTGCCAGCAGTTACTCGACTAGCGGGGGCTACGAGCAGTACTTC.

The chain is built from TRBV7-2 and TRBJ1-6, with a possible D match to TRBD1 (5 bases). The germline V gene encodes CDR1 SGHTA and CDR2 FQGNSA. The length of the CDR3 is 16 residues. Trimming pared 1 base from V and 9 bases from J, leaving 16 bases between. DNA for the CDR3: TGTGCCAGCAGCTTAGGTTTCGACAGAATGGGTTCACCCCTCCACTTT. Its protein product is CASSLGFDRMGSPLHF.

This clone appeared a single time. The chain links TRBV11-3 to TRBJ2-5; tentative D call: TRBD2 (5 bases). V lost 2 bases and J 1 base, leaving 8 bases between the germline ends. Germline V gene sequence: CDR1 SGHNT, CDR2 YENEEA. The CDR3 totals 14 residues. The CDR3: CASSLRRAQETQYF. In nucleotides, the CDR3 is TGTGCCAGCAGCTTACGGCGGGCCCAAGAGACCCAGTACTTC.

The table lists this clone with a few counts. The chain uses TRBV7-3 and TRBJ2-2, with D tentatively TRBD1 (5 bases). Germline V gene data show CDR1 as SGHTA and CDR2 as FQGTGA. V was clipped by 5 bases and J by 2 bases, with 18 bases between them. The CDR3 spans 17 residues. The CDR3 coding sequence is TGTGCCAGCAGCCCCGTCCGCTCAGGGTCCAACACCGGGGAGCTGTTTTTT. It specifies CASSPVRSGSNTGELFF.

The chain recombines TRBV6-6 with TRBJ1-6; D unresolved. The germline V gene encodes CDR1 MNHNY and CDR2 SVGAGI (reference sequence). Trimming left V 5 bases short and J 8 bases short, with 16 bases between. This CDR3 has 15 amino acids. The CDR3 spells CASSPIPDSDSPLHF. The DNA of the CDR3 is TGTGCCAGCAGTCCTATACCTGACTCAGATTCACCCCTCCACTTT.

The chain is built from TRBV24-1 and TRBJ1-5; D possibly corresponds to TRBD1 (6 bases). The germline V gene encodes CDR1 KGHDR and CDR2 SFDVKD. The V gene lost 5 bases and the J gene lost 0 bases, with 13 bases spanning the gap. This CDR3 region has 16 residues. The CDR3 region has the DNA TGTGCCACCAGTGCACGGGGGGCGCATAGCAATCAGCCCCAGCATTTT. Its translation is CATSARGAHSNQPQHF.

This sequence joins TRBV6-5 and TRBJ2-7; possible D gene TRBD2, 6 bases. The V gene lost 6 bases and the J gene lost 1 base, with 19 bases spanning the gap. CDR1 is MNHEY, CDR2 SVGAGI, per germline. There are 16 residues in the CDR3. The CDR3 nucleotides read TGTGCCAGCAGCTACCTCGGTGGGCGGGGATCCTACGAGCAGTACTTC. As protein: CASSYLGGRGSYEQYF.

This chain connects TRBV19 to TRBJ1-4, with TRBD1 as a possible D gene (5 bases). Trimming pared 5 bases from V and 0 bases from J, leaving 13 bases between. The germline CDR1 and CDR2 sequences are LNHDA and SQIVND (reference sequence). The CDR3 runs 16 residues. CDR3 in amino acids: CASSSTGFPTNEKLFF. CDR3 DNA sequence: TGTGCCAGTAGTTCTACAGGATTTCCAACTAATGAAAAACTGTTTTTT. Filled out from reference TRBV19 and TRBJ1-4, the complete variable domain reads DGGITQSPKYLFRKEGQNVTLSCEQNLNHDAMYWYRQDPGQGLRLIYYSQIVNDFQKGDIAEGYSVSREKKESFPLTVTSAQKNPTAFYLCASSSTGFPTNEKLFFGSGTQLSVL.

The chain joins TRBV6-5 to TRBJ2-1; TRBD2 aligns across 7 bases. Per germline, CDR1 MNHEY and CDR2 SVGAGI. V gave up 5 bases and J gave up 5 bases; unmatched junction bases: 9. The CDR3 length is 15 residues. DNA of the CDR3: TGTGCCAGCAGTCCTTCACATGGACTAGACAATGAGCAGTTCTTC. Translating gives CASSPSHGLDNEQFF.

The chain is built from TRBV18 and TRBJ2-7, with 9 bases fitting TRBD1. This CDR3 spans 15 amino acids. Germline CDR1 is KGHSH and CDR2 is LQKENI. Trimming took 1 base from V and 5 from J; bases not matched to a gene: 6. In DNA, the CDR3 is TGTGCCAGCTCACCACGAGGGGACAGGGTGGACGAGCAGTACTTC. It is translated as CASSPRGDRVDEQYF.

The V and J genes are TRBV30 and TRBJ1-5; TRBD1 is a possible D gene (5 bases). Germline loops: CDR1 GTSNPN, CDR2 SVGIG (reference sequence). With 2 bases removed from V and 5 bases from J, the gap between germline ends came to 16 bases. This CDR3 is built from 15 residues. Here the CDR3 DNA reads TGTGCCTGGAGTACGACAGAGACTTCTCATCAGCCCCAGCATTTT. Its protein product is CAWSTTETSHQPQHF.

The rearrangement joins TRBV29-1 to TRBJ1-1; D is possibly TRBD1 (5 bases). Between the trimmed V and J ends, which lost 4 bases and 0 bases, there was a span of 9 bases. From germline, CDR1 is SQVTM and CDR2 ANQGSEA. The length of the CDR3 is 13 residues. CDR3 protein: CSVVAGLNTEAFF. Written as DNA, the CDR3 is TGCAGCGTTGTTGCAGGGTTGAACACTGAAGCTTTCTTT.

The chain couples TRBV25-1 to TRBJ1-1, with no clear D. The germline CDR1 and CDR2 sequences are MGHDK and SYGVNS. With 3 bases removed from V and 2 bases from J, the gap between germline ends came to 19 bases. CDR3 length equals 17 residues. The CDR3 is CASSDPHRGSANTEAFF. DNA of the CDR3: TGTGCCAGCAGTGACCCCCATCGGGGATCGGCAAACACTGAAGCTTTCTTT.

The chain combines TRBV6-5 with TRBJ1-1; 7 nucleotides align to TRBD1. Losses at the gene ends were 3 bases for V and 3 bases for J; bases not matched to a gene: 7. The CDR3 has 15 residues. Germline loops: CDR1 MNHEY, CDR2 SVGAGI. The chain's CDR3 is CASSYEGARDTEAFF. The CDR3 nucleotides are TGTGCCAGCAGTTATGAGGGGGCTAGGGACACTGAAGCTTTCTTT.

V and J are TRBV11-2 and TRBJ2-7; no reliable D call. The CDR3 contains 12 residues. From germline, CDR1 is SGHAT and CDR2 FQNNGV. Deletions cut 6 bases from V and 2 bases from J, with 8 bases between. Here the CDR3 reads CASSSLAYEQYF. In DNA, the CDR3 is TGTGCCAGCAGTTCACTCGCCTACGAGCAGTACTTC.

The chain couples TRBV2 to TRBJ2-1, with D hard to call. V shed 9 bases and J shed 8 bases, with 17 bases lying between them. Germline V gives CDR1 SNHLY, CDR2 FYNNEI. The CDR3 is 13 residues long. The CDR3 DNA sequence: TGTGCCAGTACCTTGTCACCCCGGGATGAGCAGTTCTTC. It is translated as CASTLSPRDEQFF.

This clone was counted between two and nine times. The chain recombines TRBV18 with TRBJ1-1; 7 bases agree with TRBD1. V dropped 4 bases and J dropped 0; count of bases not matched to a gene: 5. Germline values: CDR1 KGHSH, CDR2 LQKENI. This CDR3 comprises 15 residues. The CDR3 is CASSRRQGMNTEAFF. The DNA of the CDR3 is TGTGCCAGCTCACGTCGACAGGGAATGAACACTGAAGCTTTCTTT.

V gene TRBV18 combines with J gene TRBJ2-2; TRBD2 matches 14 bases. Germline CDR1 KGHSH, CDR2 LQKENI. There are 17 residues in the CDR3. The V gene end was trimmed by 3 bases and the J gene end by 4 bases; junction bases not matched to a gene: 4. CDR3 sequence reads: CASSPGTSGRFTGELFF. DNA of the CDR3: TGTGCCAGCTCACCCGGGACTAGCGGGAGATTCACCGGGGAGCTGTTTTTT.

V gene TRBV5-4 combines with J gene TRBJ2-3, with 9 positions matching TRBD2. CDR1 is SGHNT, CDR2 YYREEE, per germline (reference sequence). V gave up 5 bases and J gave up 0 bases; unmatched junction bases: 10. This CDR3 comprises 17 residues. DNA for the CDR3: TGTGCCAGCAGTTTTGTTGGCGGGAGGGCGAGCACAGATACGCAGTATTTT. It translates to CASSFVGGRASTDTQYF.

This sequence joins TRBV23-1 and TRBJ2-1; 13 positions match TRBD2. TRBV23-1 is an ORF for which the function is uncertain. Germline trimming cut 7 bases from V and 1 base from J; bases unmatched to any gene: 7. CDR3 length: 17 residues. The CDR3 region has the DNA TGCGCCAGCATATGGACTAGCGGGAGCATATCCTACAATGAGCAGTTCTTC. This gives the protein CASIWTSGSISYNEQFF.

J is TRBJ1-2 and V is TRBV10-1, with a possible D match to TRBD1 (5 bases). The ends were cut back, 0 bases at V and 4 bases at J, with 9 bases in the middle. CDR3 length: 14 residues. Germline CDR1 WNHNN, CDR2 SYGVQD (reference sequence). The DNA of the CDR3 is TGCGCCAGCAGTGAGTCCGGGGGGATCTATGGCTACACCTTC. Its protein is CASSESGGIYGYTF.

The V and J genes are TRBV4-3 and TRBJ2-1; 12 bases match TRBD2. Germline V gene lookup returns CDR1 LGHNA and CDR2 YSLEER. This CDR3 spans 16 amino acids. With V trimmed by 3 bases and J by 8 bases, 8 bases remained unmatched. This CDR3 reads CASSQQTSGSTHEQFF. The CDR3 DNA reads TGCGCCAGCAGCCAGCAGACTAGCGGGAGTACCCATGAGCAGTTCTTC.